The 9 T cell receptor beta chains in this list originate from one sample, sequenced in a study of CXCR3-negative and CXCR3-positive naive CD8 T cells. Study-level results: TRB CDR3 hydrophobicity was greater in CXCR3-positive naive cells than in CXCR3-negative naive cells.

No cognate antigen is known for these TCRs. The study made its TRB cDNA libraries by 5' RACE, adding UMI labels. After re-calling the 5' RACE reads, TCRdb lists one entry per CDR3 protein, DNA absent. The repertoire table contains 100,000 to 150,000 distinct CDR3 sequences. Sequencing was performed on naive CXCR3+ CD8+ T cells from blood. The subset denotes: CD45RO-CCR7+CD27+CD95- naive CD8+ T cells expressing CXCR3 (TNR3+). These receptors were obtained from a human donor in good health. Some clones in this sample may be carry-over from other donors' samples.

The chain recombines TRBV2 with TRBJ1-2. The V gene's germline CDR1 is SNHLY and CDR2 FYNNEI. The CDR3 spans 13 residues. The CDR3 region is CASSEQRDYGYTF. Using reference TRBV2 and TRBJ1-2 for the parts outside the CDR3, the full variable domain is EPEVTQTPSHQVTQMGQEVILRCVPISNHLYFYWYRQILGQKVEFLVSFYNNEISEKSEIFDDQFSVERPDGSNFTLKIRSTKLEDSAMYFCASSEQRDYGYTFGSGTRLTVV.

The gene calls are TRBV4-1 and TRBJ2-7; as DNA is missing, the TRBD1 call by TCRdb cannot be tested. Per the germline V gene, CDR1 is MGHRA and CDR2 is YSYEKL. This CDR3 is 15 amino acids long. CDR3 in amino acids: CASTQGGDSSYEQYF.

The chain uses TRBV6-1 and TRBJ2-3; lacking DNA, the TRBD2 call made by TCRdb goes unchecked. The CDR3 runs 16 residues. Germline assignment: CDR1 MNHNS and CDR2 SASEGT. The chain's CDR3 is CASSALVVPSTDTQYF.

The V gene is TRBV20-1, the J gene TRBJ2-7; the D call of TRBD2 rests on TCRdb alone, since no DNA is present to check it. CDR3 length equals 12 residues. Germline V gene lookup returns CDR1 DFQATT and CDR2 SNEGSKA (reference sequence). The CDR3 is CSARRDLGEQYF.

The genes are TRBV29-1 and TRBJ2-2; TCRdb calls TRBD1, which cannot be checked without DNA. The CDR3 is 13 amino acids. Per the germline V gene, CDR1 is SQVTM and CDR2 is ANQGSEA. This CDR3 reads CSVEPGGTGELFF.

The chain joins TRBV10-1 to TRBJ1-6; TCRdb lists TRBD1, though no DNA is available to test this call. The CDR3 has 13 amino acids. Germline CDR1 WNHNN, CDR2 SYGVQD (reference sequence). CDR3 in amino acids: CASSETGGSPLHF.

The rearrangement links TRBV29-1 to TRBJ2-7; TCRdb gives TRBD2 as the D gene, but with no DNA this cannot be confirmed. In germline, CDR1 is SQVTM, CDR2 ANQGSEA. The CDR3 loop spans 14 amino acids. The CDR3 sequence is CSVMGALGIYEQYF.

The chain couples TRBV21-1 to TRBJ2-7; the D call from TCRdb, TRBD1, cannot be confirmed without DNA. TRBV21-1 is marked as a pseudogene. The CDR3 covers 14 residues. The CDR3 sequence: CASSKVDRDHEQYF.

The chain couples TRBV7-9 to TRBJ2-1; TCRdb proposes TRBD1, but this gene call is untestable without DNA. The CDR3 extends over 12 amino acids. Germline lookup yields CDR1 SEHNR and CDR2 FQNEAQ (reference sequence). CDR3: CASSFPGHEQFF.